This TCR beta chain is drawn from a study of T cells after yellow fever vaccination. For the study at large: SMART-Seq v4 Ultra Low Input prepared libraries from low-cell fractions.

Whole-study results and caveats: Most clones from primary vaccination were detected again post-booster (96% CD4, roughly 85% CD8).

The CDR3 sequence is 13 residues long. Per germline, CDR1 DFQATT and CDR2 SNEGSKA (reference sequence). Trimming took 6 bases from V and 0 from J, leaving 11 bases between them. TCRdb fed the 5' RACE reads into MiXCR, producing one record per CDR3 protein. This table holds about 30,000 distinct CDR3 sequences, roughly 6.1% found once. This TCR was recovered from a man aged 25 to 40 who received the YFV17D yellow fever vaccine. The material sequenced was PBMCs, either bulk or a sorted T-cell subset (CD4+, CD8+, memory, or dextramer-sorted; not recorded which), taken on the day of the yellow fever booster vaccination. The rearrangement links TRBV20-1 to TRBJ2-5, with unresolved D. The CDR3, as DNA: TGCAGTGCCGATCATTGGGACCAAGAGACCCAGTACTTC. Its protein product is CSADHWDQETQYF.